The 7 T cell receptor beta chains below all came from one sample that was sequenced in a study of T cell changes during pregnancy in multiple sclerosis. Clones were read by immunoSEQ multiplex PCR, and TCRdb kept only the in-frame ones, dropping some. The sample contains roughly 86,000 clones, roughly 92% of which appear only once. The source material was peripheral blood, sampled in the first trimester of pregnancy. Every receptor here comes from a female donor with multiple sclerosis, enrolled in a pregnancy study.

The chain links TRBV18 to TRBJ2-5; 7 positions agree with TRBD2. This CDR3 region has 18 residues. CDR1 KGHSH and CDR2 LQKENI come from the germline V gene. V dropped 1 base and J dropped 3; count of bases not matched to a gene: 14. The CDR3 here is CASSPLMGGSSPKETQYF. CDR3 bases: TGTGCCAGCTCACCACTCATGGGGGGGTCAAGCCCCAAAGAGACCCAGTACTTC. Variable domain in full (rest from reference TRBV18 and TRBJ2-5): NAGVMQNPRHLVRRRGQEARLRCSPMKGHSHVYWYRQLPEEGLKFMVYLQKENIIDESGMPKERFSAEFPKEGPSILRIQQVVRGDSAAYFCASSPLMGGSSPKETQYFGPGTRLLVL.

The chain recombines TRBV19 with TRBJ2-7; 11 positions agree with TRBD1. The J segment lost 3 bases and the V segment lost 4 bases, leaving 8 bases of the junction unmatched. The CDR3 length is 16 residues. Germline V gives CDR1 LNHDA, CDR2 SQIVND (reference sequence). CDR3 coding DNA: TGTGCCAGTAGTAAAGGGGCCGGGACAGGGGGCTACGAGCAGTACTTC. Its protein product is CASSKGAGTGGYEQYF.

V is TRBV6-4 and J is TRBJ1-1; D possibly corresponds to TRBD1 (5 bases). V lost 7 bases and J 0 bases, leaving 18 bases between the germline ends. This CDR3 spans 16 amino acids. The germline CDR1 and CDR2 sequences are MRHNA and SNTAGT. CDR3 sequence reads: CASKQDTQGVNTEAFF. The CDR3 bases are TGTGCCAGCAAACAGGACACGCAAGGTGTGAACACTGAAGCTTTCTTT.

CDR3 DNA: TGTGCCAGCAGCCCAGCGGGGACCGCCTACGAGCAGTACTTC. Translation: CASSPAGTAYEQYF. The rearrangement links TRBV4-2 to TRBJ2-7, with TRBD2 matching over 7 bases. V was clipped by 4 bases and J by 2 bases; unmatched bases: 5. The CDR3 has 14 residues. Germline V CDR1 and CDR2: LGHNA, YNFKEQ.

This CDR3 is CASSFQGRSGWGYTF. DNA of the CDR3: TGTGCCAGCAGTTTTCAGGGAAGGTCTGGCTGGGGCTACACCTTC. This chain connects TRBV28 to TRBJ1-2, with TRBD1 as a possible D gene (5 bases). CDR1 MDHEN and CDR2 SYDVKM come from the germline V gene. Trimming removed 3 bases from V and 8 bases from J, with 19 bases in between. The CDR3 covers 15 residues.

The V call is TRBV7-6, the J call TRBJ2-3, with 9 bases matching TRBD2. V shed 2 bases, J shed 5 bases, and the junction held 11 bases outside the gene matches. The CDR3 sequence is 17 residues long. The germline V gene encodes CDR1 SGHVS and CDR2 FNYEAQ. The CDR3 DNA reads as TGTGCCAGCAGCTTACGAGTGGCTAGCGGGACCATAGATACGCAGTATTTT. This encodes CASSLRVASGTIDTQYF.

This clone has only one observation. The chain carries TRBV6-1 and TRBJ2-7, with D hard to call. The CDR3 totals 12 residues. The ends were cut back, 1 base at V and 5 bases at J, with 6 bases in the middle. In germline, CDR1 is MNHNS, CDR2 SASEGT. CDR3 protein: CASSEVRDEQYF. The CDR3 nucleotides are TGTGCCAGCAGTGAAGTCCGGGACGAGCAGTACTTC.